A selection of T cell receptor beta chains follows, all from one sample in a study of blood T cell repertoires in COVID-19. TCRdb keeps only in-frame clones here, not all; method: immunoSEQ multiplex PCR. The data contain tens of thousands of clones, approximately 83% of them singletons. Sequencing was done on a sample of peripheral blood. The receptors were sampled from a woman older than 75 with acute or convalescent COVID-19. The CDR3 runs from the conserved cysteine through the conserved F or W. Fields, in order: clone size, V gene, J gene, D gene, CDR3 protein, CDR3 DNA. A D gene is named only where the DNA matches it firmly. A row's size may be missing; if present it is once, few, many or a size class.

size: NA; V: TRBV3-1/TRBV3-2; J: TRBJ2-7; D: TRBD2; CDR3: CASSLTSGILHEQYF; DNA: TGTGCCAGCAGCCTAACTAGCGGGATTCTCCACGAGCAGTACTTC
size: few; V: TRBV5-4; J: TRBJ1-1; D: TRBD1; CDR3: CASSLATGGYTEAFF; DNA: TGTGCCAGCAGCTTGGCCACAGGGGGCTACACTGAAGCTTTCTTT
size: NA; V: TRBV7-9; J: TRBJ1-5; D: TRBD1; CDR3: CASSFGTGYRNQPQHF; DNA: TGTGCCAGCAGCTTCGGGACAGGGTATCGCAATCAGCCCCAGCATTTT
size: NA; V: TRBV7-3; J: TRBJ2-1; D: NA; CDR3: CASSLEGRRGEQFF; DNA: TGTGCCAGCAGCTTAGAGGGCCGAAGGGGGGAGCAGTTCTTC
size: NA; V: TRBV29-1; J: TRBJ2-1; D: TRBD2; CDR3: CSVGLAGDIYNEQFF; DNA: TGCAGCGTTGGACTAGCGGGAGACATCTACAATGAGCAGTTCTTC
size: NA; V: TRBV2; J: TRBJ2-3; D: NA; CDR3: CASSARAGTDTQYF; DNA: TGTGCCAGCAGTGCTCGAGCGGGCACAGATACGCAGTATTTT
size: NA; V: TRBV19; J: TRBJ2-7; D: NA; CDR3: CATHRYPRHEQYF; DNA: TGTGCCACCCACAGGTACCCCCGCCACGAGCAGTACTTC
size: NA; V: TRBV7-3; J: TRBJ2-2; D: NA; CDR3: CASSQGGSYTGELFF; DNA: TGTGCCAGCAGCCAAGGCGGCAGTTACACCGGGGAGCTGTTTTTT
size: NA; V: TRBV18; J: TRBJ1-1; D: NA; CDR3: CASSLGGLMNTEAFF; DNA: TGTGCCAGCTCACTTGGGGGCCTAATGAACACTGAAGCTTTCTTT
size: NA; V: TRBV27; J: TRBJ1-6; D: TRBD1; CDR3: CASRRASTGGSSSYNSPLHF; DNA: TGTGCCAGCCGGAGGGCTTCGACAGGGGGGTCTAGCTCCTATAATTCACCCCTCCACTTT
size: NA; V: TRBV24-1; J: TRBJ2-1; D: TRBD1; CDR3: CATSDSAPGQRYNEQFF; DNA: TGTGCCACCAGTGATTCAGCCCCGGGACAGCGCTACAATGAGCAGTTCTTC
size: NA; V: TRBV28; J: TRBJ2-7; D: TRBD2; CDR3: CASNPSGTSGVYEQYF; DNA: TGTGCCAGCAACCCTTCGGGGACTAGCGGGGTTTACGAGCAGTACTTC
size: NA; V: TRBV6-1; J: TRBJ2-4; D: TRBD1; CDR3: CASSEGTGDKNIQYF; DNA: TGTGCCAGCAGTGAAGGGACAGGGGACAAAAACATTCAGTACTTC
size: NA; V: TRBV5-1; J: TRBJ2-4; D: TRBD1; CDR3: CASKPGQGNDIQYF; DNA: TGCGCCAGCAAACCGGGACAGGGTAACGACATTCAGTACTTC
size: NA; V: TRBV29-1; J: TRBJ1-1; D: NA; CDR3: CSVEARGNTEAFF; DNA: TGCAGCGTTGAAGCCAGGGGGAACACTGAAGCTTTCTTT
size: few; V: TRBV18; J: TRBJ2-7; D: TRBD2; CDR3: CASSPGLGGTSYEQYF; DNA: TGTGCCAGCTCACCAGGCCTCGGGGGGACCTCCTACGAGCAGTACTTC
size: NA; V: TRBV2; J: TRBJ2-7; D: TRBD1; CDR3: CASSPRDSLYEQYF; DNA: TGTGCCAGCAGTCCCCGGGACAGCCTCTACGAGCAGTACTTC
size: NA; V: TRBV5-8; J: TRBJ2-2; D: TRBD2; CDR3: CASSLSGLAANTGELFF; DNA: TGTGCCAGCAGCTTGTCGGGACTAGCAGCGAACACCGGGGAGCTGTTTTTT
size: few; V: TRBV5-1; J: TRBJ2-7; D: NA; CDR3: CASSLTPGPYEQYF; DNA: TGCGCCAGCAGCTTAACCCCTGGCCCCTACGAGCAGTACTTC
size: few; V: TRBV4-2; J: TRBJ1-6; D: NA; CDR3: CASSLQGTGNSPLHF; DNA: TGTGCCAGCAGCCTACAGGGCACAGGGAATTCACCCCTCCACTTT
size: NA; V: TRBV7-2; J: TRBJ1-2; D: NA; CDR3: CASSLSGGYTF; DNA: TGTGCCAGCAGCTTATCCGGGGGCTACACCTTC
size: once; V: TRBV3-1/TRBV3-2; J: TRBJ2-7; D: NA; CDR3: CASSQDNSYEQYF; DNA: TGTGCCAGCAGCCAAGATAATAGCTACGAGCAGTACTTC
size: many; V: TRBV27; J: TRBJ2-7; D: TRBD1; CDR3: CASSPLTGLDEQYF; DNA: TGTGCCAGCAGTCCCTTGACAGGGCTCGACGAGCAGTACTTC
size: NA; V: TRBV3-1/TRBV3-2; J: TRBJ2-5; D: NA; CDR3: CASSHTRGRERETQYF; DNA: TGTGCCAGCAGCCACACACGAGGGCGGGAACGTGAGACCCAGTACTTC
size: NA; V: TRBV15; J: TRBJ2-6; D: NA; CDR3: CATSSWGGAGANVLTF; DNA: TGTGCCACCAGCTCCTGGGGCGGCGCTGGGGCCAACGTCCTGACTTTC
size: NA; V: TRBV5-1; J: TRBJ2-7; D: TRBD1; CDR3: CASSFDRGLPSSSYEQYF; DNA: TGCGCCAGCAGCTTCGACAGGGGGCTCCCCTCATCCTCCTACGAGCAGTACTTC
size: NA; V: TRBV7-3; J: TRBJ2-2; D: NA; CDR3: CASSSSRDNTGELFF; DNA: TGTGCCAGCAGCTCGTCCAGGGATAACACCGGGGAGCTGTTTTTT
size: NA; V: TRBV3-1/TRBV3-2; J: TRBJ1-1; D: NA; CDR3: CASSQVPERTEAFF; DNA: TGTGCCAGCAGCCAGGTGCCCGAGAGGACTGAAGCTTTCTTT
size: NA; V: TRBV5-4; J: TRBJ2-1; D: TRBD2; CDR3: CASSREGRWGSYNEQFF; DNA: TGTGCCAGCAGTCGGGAGGGCCGGTGGGGCTCCTACAATGAGCAGTTCTTC
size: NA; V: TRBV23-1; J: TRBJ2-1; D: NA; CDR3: CASSQCTAITGNEQFF; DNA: TGCGCCAGCAGTCAGTGCACCGCAATTACAGGCAATGAGCAGTTCTTC
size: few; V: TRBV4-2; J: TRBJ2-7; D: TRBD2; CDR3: CASSPVSGSTYEQYF; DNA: TGTGCCAGCAGCCCCGTTAGCGGGAGCACCTACGAGCAGTACTTC
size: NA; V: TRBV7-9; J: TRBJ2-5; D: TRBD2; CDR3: CASSPRVAGEETQYF; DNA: TGTGCCAGCAGCCCCAGGGTAGCGGGAGAAGAGACCCAGTACTTC
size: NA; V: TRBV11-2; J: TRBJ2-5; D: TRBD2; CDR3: CASSRLAQAQYF; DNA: TGTGCCAGCAGCCGACTAGCTCAGGCCCAGTACTTC
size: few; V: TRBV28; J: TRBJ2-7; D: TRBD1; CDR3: CASNQGAYEQYF; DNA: TGTGCCAGCAACCAGGGGGCCTACGAGCAGTACTTC
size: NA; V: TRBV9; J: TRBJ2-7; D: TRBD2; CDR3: CASSLAGGPAYEQYF; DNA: TGTGCCAGCAGCCTAGCGGGAGGGCCGGCCTACGAGCAGTACTTC
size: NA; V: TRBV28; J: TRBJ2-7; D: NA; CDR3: CASSLTSTATNEQYF; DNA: TGTGCCAGCAGTTTAACGTCGACAGCGACGAACGAGCAGTACTTC
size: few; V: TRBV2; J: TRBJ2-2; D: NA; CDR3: CASSADGRVTGELFF; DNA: TGTGCCAGCAGTGCCGATGGTCGGGTAACCGGGGAGCTGTTTTTT
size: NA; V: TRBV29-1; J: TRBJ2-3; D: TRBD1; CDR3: CSVVDRRLFTDTQYF; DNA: TGCAGCGTTGTGGACAGGCGCCTTTTCACAGATACGCAGTATTTT
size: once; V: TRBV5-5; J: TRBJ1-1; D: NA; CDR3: CASSHWGEFTEAFF; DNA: TGTGCCAGCAGCCATTGGGGGGAATTCACTGAAGCTTTCTTT
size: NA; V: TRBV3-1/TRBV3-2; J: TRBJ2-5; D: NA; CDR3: CASSQYLQETQYF; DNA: TGTGCCAGCAGCCAGTACTTACAAGAGACCCAGTACTTC
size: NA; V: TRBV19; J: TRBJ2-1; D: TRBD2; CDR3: CASSLRLAGGQYNEQFF; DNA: TGTGCCAGTAGTTTGAGACTAGCGGGAGGGCAATACAATGAGCAGTTCTTC
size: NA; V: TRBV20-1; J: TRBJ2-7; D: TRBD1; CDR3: CSVDRGYEQYF; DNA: TGCAGTGTGGACAGGGGCTACGAGCAGTACTTC
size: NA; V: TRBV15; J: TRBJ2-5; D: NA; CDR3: CATSRDRLQETQYF; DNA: TGTGCCACCAGCCGCGACAGGCTCCAAGAGACCCAGTACTTC
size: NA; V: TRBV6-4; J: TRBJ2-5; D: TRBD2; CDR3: CASSEPGRGGETQYF; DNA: TGTGCCAGCAGTGAGCCGGGACGGGGGGGAGAGACCCAGTACTTC
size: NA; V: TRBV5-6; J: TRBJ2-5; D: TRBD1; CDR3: CASSLAGTGAQETQYF; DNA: TGTGCCAGCAGCTTGGCCGGGACAGGGGCCCAAGAGACCCAGTACTTC
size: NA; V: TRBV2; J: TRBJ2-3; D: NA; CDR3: CASTLMSGASSDTQYF; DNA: TGTGCCAGCACCCTGATGTCAGGGGCGTCGTCCGATACGCAGTATTTT
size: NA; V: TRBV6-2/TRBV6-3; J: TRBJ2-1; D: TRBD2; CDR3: CASTPRGSGKYNEQFF; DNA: TGTGCCAGCACCCCGCGGGGTAGCGGGAAATACAATGAGCAGTTCTTC
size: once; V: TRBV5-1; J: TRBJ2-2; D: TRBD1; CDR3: CASSGGTGVRTGELFF; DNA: TGCGCCAGCAGCGGCGGGACAGGGGTTAGGACCGGGGAGCTGTTTTTT
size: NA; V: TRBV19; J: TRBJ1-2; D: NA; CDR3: CASSPRRGIGSGYTF; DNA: TGTGCCAGTAGTCCCCGACGGGGGATTGGAAGCGGCTACACCTTC
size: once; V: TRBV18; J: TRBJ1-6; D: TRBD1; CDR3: CASSPRGQGDSPLHF; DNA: TGTGCCAGCTCACCAAGGGGACAGGGAGATTCACCCCTCCACTTT
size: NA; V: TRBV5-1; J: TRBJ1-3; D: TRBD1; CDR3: CASSLMTGDTNTIYF; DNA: TGCGCCAGCAGCTTAATGACAGGGGATACAAACACCATATATTTT
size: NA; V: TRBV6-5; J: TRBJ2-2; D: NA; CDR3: CASSKGSGNTGELFF; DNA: TGTGCCAGCAGTAAGGGTAGCGGTAACACCGGGGAGCTGTTTTTT
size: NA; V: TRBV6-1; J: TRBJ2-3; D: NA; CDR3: CASSEMRPSTDTQYF; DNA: TGTGCCAGCAGTGAAATGCGGCCTAGCACAGATACGCAGTATTTT
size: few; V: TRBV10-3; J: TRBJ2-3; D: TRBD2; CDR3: CAISATSGRGGADTQYF; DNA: TGTGCCATCAGTGCGACTAGCGGGAGGGGAGGGGCAGATACGCAGTATTTT
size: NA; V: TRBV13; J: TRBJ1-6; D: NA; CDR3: CASSFGDNSPLHF; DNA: TGTGCCAGCAGCTTCGGGGATAATTCACCCCTCCACTTT
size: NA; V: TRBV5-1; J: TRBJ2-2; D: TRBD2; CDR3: CASRKGLAITGELFF; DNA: TGCGCCAGCAGGAAGGGACTAGCGATCACCGGGGAGCTGTTTTTT
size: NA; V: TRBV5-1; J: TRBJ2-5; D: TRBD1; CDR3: CASSSAGGQETQYF; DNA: TGCGCCAGCAGCTCTGCAGGGGGCCAAGAGACCCAGTACTTC